This T cell receptor beta chain is from a study of blood T cell repertoires in COVID-19. Turning to the study itself: Acute-phase and convalescent COVID-19 samples originated in the United States, Italy and Spain.

The CDR3 loop spans 18 amino acids. Germline-derived CDR1 and CDR2 are LGHNA and YSLEER. Trimming took 0 bases from V and 4 from J; bases not matched to a gene: 12. Study processing details: Reference gene primer amplification in the assay estimated nucleated cell counts. Repertoires were generated with immunoSEQ multiplex PCR, while TCRdb's copy carries only in-frame clones and drops some. V, J and clone size were drawn from that table, and D and trimming were deduced from the DNA. The top ten hold roughly 4% of the sample, which has almost 250,000 clones, around 89% seen once. In terms of age and location, participants ranged from roughly 18 to 89 years and lived in about two dozen US areas.

The receptor was isolated from a woman aged 25 to 39 who had recovered from COVID-19. V gene TRBV4-3 combines with J gene TRBJ2-1; TRBD2 aligns across 7 bases. Material: PBMCs or T cells enriched from blood (not recorded which). Here the CDR3 DNA reads TGCGCCAGCAGCCAAGAAAGGGCCGGGGGGAGTGCTTACAATGAGCAGTTCTTC. Its protein product is CASSQERAGGSAYNEQFF.